The sequence of this T cell receptor beta chain was determined in a study of blood T cell repertoires in COVID-19. Overall study: Sources were T cells, B-cell-depleted T cells, or PBMCs; the material itself was cDNA or gDNA.

Two negative PCRs, clearance, or symptom resolution were required of recovered Cohort 3 donors. CDR1 is MNHEY and CDR2 is SVGAGI in the germline V gene. The CDR3 has 15 amino acids. V was pared by 8 bases and J by 7 bases, with 13 bases of the junction left unmatched. Methods used by the authors: Estimates of nucleated cell counts were drawn from the amplification of reference gene primers. Generated by immunoSEQ multiplex PCR, the TCRdb table keeps only in-frame clones and is missing some. Clone size and the V and J calls come from that table; the DNA yielded D and trimming. The table lists 360,000 or so clones, 75% to 90% of them singletons, with 5.1% in the top ten.

The receptor comes from a woman in her forties or fifties who had recovered from COVID-19. The rearrangement links TRBV6-5 to TRBJ1-2; 10 nucleotides line up with TRBD1. Sequencing was done on a sample of PBMCs or T cells enriched from blood (not recorded which). Here the CDR3 reads CASVAVDRGFLGYTF. CDR3 coding DNA: TGTGCCAGCGTCGCGGTGGACAGGGGGTTTCTTGGCTACACCTTC.